This T cell receptor beta chain was sequenced during a study of T-cell memory formation after mild COVID-19. Barcoded TCR alpha and TCR beta cDNA libraries with UMIs came from 5'RACE using constant-segment primers. TCRdb fed the 5' RACE reads into MiXCR, producing one record per CDR3 protein. The data show hundreds of thousands of distinct CDR3 sequences, around an eighth seen once. This clonotype has more than one count but fewer than ten. Antigen specificity is unknown. Regarding the study as a whole: From day 15 to 85, contracting clones were balanced between CD4 and CD8, whereas later expanders leaned toward CD4+.

Germline CDR1 and CDR2: SGDLS and YYNGEE. The V end lost 0 bases, the J end lost 8 bases, and 14 bases lay between the germline ends. This CDR3 is built from 15 residues. The sequenced sample consisted of PBMCs or a T cell subset sorted from them (not recorded which). The gene calls are TRBV9 and TRBJ1-4; tentatively, D is TRBD1 (6 bases). The sequence came from a man between 18 and 29 years old who had mild COVID-19 (a few samples of this study predate the infection). Cell type and time point are not known. CDR3 region: CASSVGGAGREKLFF. The CDR3 nucleotides read TGTGCCAGCAGCGTAGGGGGGGCAGGACGGGAAAAACTGTTTTTT. Using reference TRBV9 and TRBJ1-4 for the parts outside the CDR3, the full variable domain is DSGVTQTPKHLITATGQRVTLRCSPRSGDLSVYWYQQSLDQGLQFLIQYYNGEERAKGNILERFSAQQFPDLHSELNLSSLELGDSALYFCASSVGGAGREKLFFGSGTQLSVL.